One and the same sample provided the 21 T cell receptor beta chains below, sequenced in a study of CD4+ T cells in melanoma. Produced via immunoSEQ multiplex PCR; TCRdb's table is partial and in-frame only. The sample includes several thousand clones, about 72% of them seen just once. Specimen: cells from a culture (not recorded whether cultured in vitro). The source is a human donor with melanoma.

V is TRBV10-3 and J is TRBJ1-2; 9 bases are shared with TRBD1. Germline V gene data show CDR1 as ENHRY and CDR2 as SYGVKD. V was clipped by 8 bases and J by 8 bases; unmatched bases: 6. CDR3 length: 12 amino acids. CDR3 DNA sequence: TGTGCCATCTCCGGGACAGGGAGGGGCTACACCTTC. Its translation: CAISGTGRGYTF.

The chain couples TRBV2 to TRBJ2-2; TRBD2 agrees at 7 bases. The CDR3 is 16 residues long. Per the germline V gene, CDR1 is SNHLY and CDR2 is FYNNEI. The trim removed 5 bases at V and 2 bases at J, leaving 8 bases unmatched. The CDR3 region is CASSPKRLANTGELFF. The CDR3 nucleotides are TGTGCCAGCAGTCCGAAAAGACTAGCTAACACCGGGGAGCTGTTTTTT.

The V gene is TRBV7-8, the J gene TRBJ2-5, with D hard to call. The CDR3 length is 14 residues. V was shortened by 5 bases and J by 6 bases, with 16 bases between the two germline ends. Germline V CDR1 and CDR2: SGHVS, FQNEAQ. In DNA form, the CDR3 reads TGTGCCAGCAGCGCGTCGTGGATTAGGAAGACCCAGTACTTC. Amino acid sequence: CASSASWIRKTQYF.

As for this clone: A junction boundary mismatches the germline segment, possibly from a read error. The chain links TRBV6-1 to TRBJ1-2, with a tentative D call TRBD1 (5 bases). Germline CDR1 and CDR2: MNHNS and SASEGT. CDR3 length: 13 amino acids. This CDR3 reads CASSKAARDGYTF. As DNA, the CDR3 is TGTGCCAGCAGTAAAGCCGCCAGGGATGGCTACACCTTC.

The rearrangement uses TRBV20-1 and TRBJ2-1; the D is unclear. There are 8 residues in the CDR3. Germline CDR1 and CDR2: DFQATT and SNEGSKA (reference sequence). The V end lost 7 bases, the J end lost 10 bases, and 5 bases lay between the germline ends. Written as DNA, the CDR3 is TGCAGTGTGGCGGAGCAGTTCTTC. This encodes CSVAEQFF.

The sample holds a few counts of this clone. The rearrangement links TRBV11-2 to TRBJ1-6, with a tentative D call TRBD1 (6 bases). Germline V CDR1 and CDR2: SGHAT, FQNNGV. This CDR3 is 15 amino acids long. V lost 6 bases and J lost 10, with 19 bases in between. The chain's CDR3 is CASRRIQGKQSPLHF. As DNA, the CDR3 is TGTGCCAGCAGGCGGATACAGGGCAAACAATCACCCCTCCACTTT.

The chain employs TRBV11-3 and TRBJ1-6; TRBD1 matches at 7 bases. J lost 7 bases, V lost 7 bases, and 13 bases had no gene match. The CDR3 runs 16 residues. Germline V gene sequence: CDR1 SGHNT, CDR2 YENEEA. DNA for the CDR3: TGTGCCAGCATCCGACAGGGCGATTGTCTGAATTCACCCCTCCACTTT. Protein: CASIRQGDCLNSPLHF.

The chain couples TRBV11-2 to TRBJ2-3; the D is unclear. CDR1 is SGHAT and CDR2 is FQNNGV in the germline V gene. V lost 5 bases and J lost 2, with 11 bases in between. The CDR3 sequence is 14 residues long. The CDR3 is CASSLGWDTDTQYF. CDR3 bases: TGTGCCAGCAGCCTTGGATGGGACACAGATACGCAGTATTTT. The whole variable domain, filled in from reference TRBV11-2 and TRBJ2-3, reads EAGVAQSPRYKIIEKRQSVAFWCNPISGHATLYWYQQILGQGPKLLIQFQNNGVVDDSQLPKDRFSAERLKGVDSTLKIQPAKLEDSAVYLCASSLGWDTDTQYFGPGTRLTVL.

A single count supports this clone. This chain connects TRBV9 to TRBJ2-2; 7 nucleotides agree with TRBD1. The CDR3 loop spans 16 amino acids. V was clipped by 2 bases and J by 1 base; unmatched bases: 5. Germline values: CDR1 SGDLS, CDR2 YYNGEE. CDR3: CASSVSRQGNTGELFF. CDR3 DNA sequence: TGTGCCAGCAGCGTCTCCCGACAGGGGAACACCGGGGAGCTGTTTTTT.

The V gene is TRBV2, the J gene TRBJ1-5; D remains ambiguous. Germline CDR1 is SNHLY and CDR2 is FYNNEI. Trimming took 2 bases from V and 7 from J, leaving 6 bases between them. The CDR3 runs to 12 residues. The CDR3 loop reads CASSETVQPQHF. The CDR3 DNA reads TGTGCCAGCAGTGAAACGGTCCAGCCCCAGCATTTT.

The chain links TRBV18 to TRBJ1-1; possible D gene TRBD1, 5 bases. The CDR3 is 15 residues long. V lost 1 base, J lost 7 bases, and 16 bases lay in between. Germline-derived CDR1 and CDR2 are KGHSH and LQKENI. CDR3: CASSPLAWGGVEAFF. In nucleotides, the CDR3 is TGTGCCAGCTCACCACTGGCATGGGGCGGGGTTGAAGCTTTCTTT.

The rearrangement joins TRBV7-9 to TRBJ1-6; D call uncertain. Trimming took off 6 bases at V and 9 bases at J, with 12 bases between the two ends. The CDR3 runs to 13 residues. Looked up from germline, CDR1 is SEHNR and CDR2 is FQNEAQ (reference sequence). The CDR3 DNA reads as TGTGCCAGCAGAATCTCCGCGGGTTCACCCCTCCACTTT. Translation: CASRISAGSPLHF.

This clone showed up just a few times. V and J are TRBV10-2 and TRBJ2-7, with TRBD1 matching over 8 bases. Unmatched junction bases numbered 13, after V lost 2 bases and J lost 4 bases. The germline V gene encodes CDR1 WSHSY and CDR2 SAAADI. The CDR3 consists of 17 residues. The CDR3 coding sequence is TGCGCCAGCAGTGAGGTTTTTCGGACAGGGACAGCATACGAGCAGTACTTC. It specifies CASSEVFRTGTAYEQYF.

The CDR3 DNA follows: TGTGCCACCAGCGAGAATAGCGGGAGAAGCACAGATACGCAGTATTTT. Residues: CATSENSGRSTDTQYF. V usage is TRBV15 and J usage is TRBJ2-3, with 9 bases identical to TRBD2. Germline V gives CDR1 LNHNV, CDR2 YYDKDF (reference sequence). This CDR3 is 16 amino acids long. J lost 0 bases, V lost 5 bases, and 6 bases had no gene match. Looking up the rest from reference TRBV15 and TRBJ2-3 gives the full variable domain: DAMVIQNPRYQVTQFGKPVTLSCSQTLNHNVMYWYQQKSSQAPKLLFHYYDKDFNNEADTPDNFQSRRPNTSFCFLDIRSPGLGDTAMYLCATSENSGRSTDTQYFGPGTRLTVL.

The gene calls are TRBV27 and TRBJ2-2; D gene unclear. Germline CDR1 and CDR2: MNHEY and SMNVEV (reference sequence). V was shortened by 2 bases and J by 1 base, with 17 bases between the two germline ends. This CDR3 is 18 amino acids long. CDR3 nucleotides: TGTGCCAGCAGTTTACAGCCTTACGGACGGATGAACACCGGGGAGCTGTTTTTT. As protein: CASSLQPYGRMNTGELFF.

There are a few counts of this clone. In DNA, the CDR3 is TGCAGCGTTGAAGAGGACTTTACCAGGGGCTACACCTTC. This sequence encodes CSVEEDFTRGYTF. The V gene is TRBV29-1, the J gene TRBJ1-2; D remains ambiguous. The CDR3 loop spans 13 amino acids. V was clipped by 0 bases and J by 8 bases, with 13 bases between them. The germline V gene has CDR1 SQVTM and CDR2 ANQGSEA.

The chain is built from TRBV2 and TRBJ1-4; a weak D match, TRBD1 (5 bases). The CDR3 runs 15 residues. V lost 6 bases, J lost 5 bases, and 16 bases lay in between. Germline lookup yields CDR1 SNHLY and CDR2 FYNNEI. DNA of the CDR3: TGTGCCAGCAGGGCAGGCGGGGGTAAGAATGAAAAACTGTTTTTT. This gives the protein CASRAGGGKNEKLFF.

The rearrangement uses TRBV2 and TRBJ2-1; the D gene is possibly TRBD1 (5 bases). The germline V gene encodes CDR1 SNHLY and CDR2 FYNNEI. V was pared by 6 bases and J by 8 bases, with 14 bases between. This CDR3 contains 13 residues. CDR3 DNA sequence: TGTGCCAGCAGAGGGGCCGTCGTCGATGAGCAGTTCTTC. Its protein is CASRGAVVDEQFF.

The rearrangement links TRBV7-9 to TRBJ1-1; D remains unclear. The length of the CDR3 is 11 residues. CDR1 and CDR2 from the germline V gene are SEHNR and FQNEAQ (reference sequence). The V end was cut by 7 bases, the J end by 3 bases, with 6 bases between. Here the CDR3 reads CASMSYTEAFF. The CDR3 DNA follows: TGTGCCAGCATGTCGTACACTGAAGCTTTCTTT.

The V gene is TRBV2, the J gene TRBJ1-1; TRBD1 matches at 9 bases. The J segment lost 4 bases and the V segment lost 5 bases, leaving 5 bases of the junction unmatched. This CDR3 region has 14 residues. CDR1 SNHLY and CDR2 FYNNEI come from the germline V gene. The CDR3 loop is CASSSGTGTTEAFF. CDR3 bases: TGTGCCAGCAGTTCCGGGACAGGGACCACTGAAGCTTTCTTT.

The chain has TRBV18 and TRBJ1-1; possibly TRBD1 for D (5 bases). The CDR3 loop spans 16 amino acids. Trimming removed 3 bases from V and 2 bases from J, with 16 bases in between. Per germline, CDR1 KGHSH and CDR2 LQKENI. The CDR3 sequence: CASSPGRTGFNTEAFF. The CDR3 DNA is TGTGCCAGCTCACCGGGGCGTACAGGATTTAACACTGAAGCTTTCTTT.